Listed here is a single T cell receptor (beta chain). V gave up 2 bases and J gave up 1 base, with 11 bases separating them. Germline CDR1 is SGDLS and CDR2 is YYNGEE. There are 15 residues in the CDR3. The assay was immunoSEQ multiplex PCR, and TCRdb's table has in-frame clones only and misses some. The sample includes tens of thousands of clones, around nine tenths of them seen just once. The data were obtained in a study of technical replicates of blood from several donors. Specimen: PBMCs. The chain couples TRBV9 to TRBJ2-3; D might be TRBD2 (6 bases). The TCR sequence derives from a human donor in good health. Some clones in this sample may be carry-over from other donors' samples. As DNA, the CDR3 is TGTGCCAGCAGCGTTAGCGGATTTGGCACAGATACGCAGTATTTT. As protein: CASSVSGFGTDTQYF.